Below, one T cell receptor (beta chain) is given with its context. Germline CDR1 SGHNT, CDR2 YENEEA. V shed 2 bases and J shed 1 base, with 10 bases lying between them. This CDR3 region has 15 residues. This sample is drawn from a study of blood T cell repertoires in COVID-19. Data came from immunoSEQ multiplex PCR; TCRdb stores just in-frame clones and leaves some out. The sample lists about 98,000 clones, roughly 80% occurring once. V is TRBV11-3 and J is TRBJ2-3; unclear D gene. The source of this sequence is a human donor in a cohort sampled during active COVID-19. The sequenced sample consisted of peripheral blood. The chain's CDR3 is CASSLSAARTDTQYF. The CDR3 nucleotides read TGTGCCAGCAGCTTAAGTGCGGCCCGCACAGATACGCAGTATTTT.